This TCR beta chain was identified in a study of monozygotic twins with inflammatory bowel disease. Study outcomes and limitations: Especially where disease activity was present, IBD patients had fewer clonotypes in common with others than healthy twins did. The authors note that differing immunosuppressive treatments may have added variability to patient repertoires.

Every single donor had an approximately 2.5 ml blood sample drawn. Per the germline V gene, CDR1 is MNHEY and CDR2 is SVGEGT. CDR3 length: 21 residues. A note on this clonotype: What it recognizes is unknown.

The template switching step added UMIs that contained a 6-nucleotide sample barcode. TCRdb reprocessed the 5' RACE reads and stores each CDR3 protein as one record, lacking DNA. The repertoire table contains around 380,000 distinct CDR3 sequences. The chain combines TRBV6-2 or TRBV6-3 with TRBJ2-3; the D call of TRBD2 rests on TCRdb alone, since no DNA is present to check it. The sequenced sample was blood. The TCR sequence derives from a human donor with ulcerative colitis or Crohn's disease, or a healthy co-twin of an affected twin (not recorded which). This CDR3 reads CASSYSALGLAGGRSTDTQYF.